The rows below give T cell receptor beta chains drawn from one sample of a study of blood T cells in healthy people across ages. TCRdb itself ran the 5' RACE reads through MiXCR, one entry per CDR3 protein. Found here are about 1.6 million distinct CDR3 sequences, about 32% of them singletons; the top ten hold roughly 12%. Sequencing used blood. Receptor source: a woman younger than 45 in good health. CDR3s include the opening cysteine and the closing phenylalanine or tryptophan. Some rows mark clone size as missing; the rest say once, few, many or name a class of expanded clone.

TRBV11-1	.	TRBJ2-1	CASSPRQQGIFLEQFF
TRBV27	few	TRBJ2-7	CASKPTSGMSYEQYF
TRBV4-1	few	TRBJ2-2	CASSQGRGGSTTGELFF
TRBV20-1	.	TRBJ2-3	CSGRPGTDTQYF
TRBV7-9	.	TRBJ2-1	CASSPPTGSAYNEQFF
TRBV12-3/TRBV12-4	few	TRBJ2-7	CASGTSGRGKQYF
TRBV12-5	.	TRBJ2-7	CASGPYGSSYEQYF
TRBV5-1	.	TRBJ2-3	CASSPEGHGTDTQYF
TRBV7-2	few	TRBJ2-1	CASSLDGGLSYNEQFF
TRBV28	few	TRBJ2-1	CASSDRERRGPYNEQFF
TRBV12-3/TRBV12-4	.	TRBJ2-3	CASSEGGRTDTQYF
TRBV14	few	TRBJ2-5	CASSQDGQGRETQYF
TRBV12-3/TRBV12-4	.	TRBJ2-1	CASSPPNQLAGGSYNEQFF
TRBV11-2	.	TRBJ1-1	CASSLDLGGAEAFF
TRBV10-3	.	TRBJ2-5	CASKGAEIQETQYF
TRBV7-9	many	TRBJ2-5	CASSLELASETQYF
TRBV30	.	TRBJ1-2	CAWSVFGTNYGYTF
TRBV4-2	.	TRBJ2-7	CASSQAHGGAYEQYF
TRBV5-4	few	TRBJ2-1	CASSWTSGRSARSEQFF
TRBV28	.	TRBJ2-4	CTSEGDRVTYEQYF
TRBV6-5	.	TRBJ2-7	CASSYSGTSGYNEQYF
TRBV2	.	TRBJ2-3	CAKAPGPTADTQYF
TRBV20-1	.	TRBJ2-3	CSARTPLPFGGKTDTQYF
TRBV29-1	many	TRBJ2-1	CSVADRGYNEQFF
TRBV30	.	TRBJ2-1	CAWSVVAEIFAYNEQFF
TRBV20-1	.	TRBJ2-5	CSASGPAVGTQYF
TRBV4-2	.	TRBJ1-6	CASSQELGGWYSPLHF
TRBV27	.	TRBJ1-6	CASSPRTVTSYNSPLHF
TRBV7-3	few	TRBJ2-5	CASSLGGQSVKTQYF
TRBV2	.	TRBJ2-5	CASCREQETQYF
TRBV6-1	.	TRBJ1-2	CASSITEGTNYGYTF
TRBV29-1	.	TRBJ2-1	CSGTGTPYNEQFF
TRBV28	.	TRBJ2-6	CASRPDTTGANVLTF
TRBV20-1	.	TRBJ2-1	CSARDSGSIDNEQFF
TRBV27	.	TRBJ2-1	CASSPVAYNEQFF
TRBV20-1	.	TRBJ2-7	CSARGGTISSYEQYF
TRBV12-3/TRBV12-4	few	TRBJ2-7	CASVGPQREQYF
TRBV20-1	.	TRBJ2-1	CSARVLSSGYNEQFF
TRBV24-1	few	TRBJ2-1	CATSDYSNGPGDNEQFF
TRBV20-1	few	TRBJ2-1	CSASFGRNEQFF
TRBV6-4	.	.	CASSAGDRGYYEQYF